Following are 29 T cell receptor beta chains from one sample sequenced in a study of T-cell reconstitution after alpha-beta-depleted transplantation in children. The authors prepared the TCRbeta library with unique molecular identifiers. One entry per CDR3 protein results from TCRdb running MiXCR on the PCR reads. The data hold 420,000 or so distinct CDR3 sequences, with roughly a tenth observed a single time. The sample in question was PBMCs from the stem cell graft donor, obtained from the stem cell graft. The receptors were sampled from a human donor who donated a stem cell graft to a child with acute myeloid leukemia.

The V gene is TRBV5-1, the J gene TRBJ2-5; no clear D gene. The V end lost 6 bases, the J end lost 3 bases, and 12 bases lay between the germline ends. This CDR3 region has 13 residues. CDR1 SGHRS and CDR2 YFSETQ come from the germline V gene. Written as DNA, the CDR3 is TGCGCCAGCACCATCACATCAGAAGAGACCCAGTACTTC. Amino acid sequence: CASTITSEETQYF. Full variable domain (missing parts from reference TRBV5-1 and TRBJ2-5): KAGVTQTPRYLIKTRGQQVTLSCSPISGHRSVSWYQQTPGQGLQFLFEYFSETQRNKGNFPGRFSGRQFSNSRSEMNVSTLELGDSALYLCASTITSEETQYFGPGTRLLVL.

V usage is TRBV6-1 and J usage is TRBJ1-5; no firm D call. CDR1 MNHNS and CDR2 SASEGT come from the germline V gene. Between the trimmed V and J ends, which lost 5 bases and 5 bases, there was a span of 13 bases. The CDR3 spans 14 residues. DNA for the CDR3: TGTGCCAGCAGTCCCCTATATACGGATCAGCCCCAGCATTTT. This codes for CASSPLYTDQPQHF.

The V call is TRBV5-6, the J call TRBJ2-3; 8 nucleotides line up with TRBD2. Germline CDR1 SGHDT, CDR2 YYEEEE. After removal of 4 bases from V and 3 bases from J, the junction contained 16 bases not matched to a gene. This CDR3 spans 18 amino acids. The CDR3 DNA reads as TGTGCCAGCAGCCCTAAAAGCGGGAGTTTATGGTGGACAGATACGCAGTATTTT. Protein sequence: CASSPKSGSLWWTDTQYF. The full variable domain, in which reference TRBV5-6 and TRBJ2-3 provide the parts outside the CDR3, is DAGVTQSPTHLIKTRGQQVTLRCSPKSGHDTVSWYQQALGQGPQFIFQYYEEEERQRGNFPDRFSGHQFPNYSSELNVNALLLGDSALYLCASSPKSGSLWWTDTQYFGPGTRLTVL.

A few counts support this clonotype. The V call is TRBV12-3 or TRBV12-4, the J call TRBJ2-7; D uncertain. V was clipped by 3 bases and J by 3 bases, with 6 bases between them. The CDR3 consists of 12 residues. In DNA form, the CDR3 reads TGTGCCAGCAGTTTGGTGTACTACGAGCAGTACGTC. It yields the protein CASSLVYYEQYV.

The chain joins TRBV28 to TRBJ2-1; D unresolved. The CDR3 is 11 residues long. CDR1 and CDR2 (germline): MDHEN, SYDVKM. The germline V and J ends were trimmed by 6 bases and 7 bases, with 7 bases remaining between them. The CDR3 is CASRAENEQFF. DNA for the CDR3: TGTGCCAGCAGGGCCGAGAATGAGCAGTTCTTC.

This clonotype was seen ten or more times. The V call is TRBV6-2 or TRBV6-3, the J call TRBJ2-7; TRBD1 matches 7 bases. Germline CDR1 and CDR2: MNHEY and SVGEGT. The V gene end was trimmed by 5 bases and the J gene end by 2 bases; junction bases not matched to a gene: 0. CDR3 length: 12 residues. This CDR3 reads CASSGTAYEQYF. The CDR3 DNA reads as TGTGCCAGCAGTGGGACAGCCTACGAGCAGTACTTC.

This clonotype was picked up many times. The gene calls are TRBV10-3 and TRBJ2-3, with D perhaps TRBD1 (6 bases). Trimming cost V 7 bases and J 1 base, with 15 bases left between them. The V gene's germline CDR1 is ENHRY and CDR2 SYGVKD. This CDR3 region has 15 residues. The CDR3 loop is CAIKSGVVGTDTQYF. For the CDR3, the DNA is TGTGCCATCAAGTCAGGGGTTGTCGGCACAGATACGCAGTATTTT.

This clonotype has a count of ten or more. The chain has TRBV7-2 and TRBJ2-1; D unresolved. V was pared by 1 base and J by 6 bases, with 4 bases between. The CDR3 is made up of 12 amino acids. The V gene's germline CDR1 is SGHTA and CDR2 FQGNSA. CDR3 sequence reads: CASSLDRNEQFF. Here the CDR3 DNA reads TGTGCCAGCAGCTTAGATCGCAATGAGCAGTTCTTC. The full variable domain, with the rest looked up from reference TRBV7-2 and TRBJ2-1, is GAGVSQSPSNKVTEKGKDVELRCDPISGHTALYWYRQSLGQGLEFLIYFQGNSAPDKSGLPSDRFSAERTGGSVSTLTIQRTQQEDSAVYLCASSLDRNEQFFGPGTRLTVL.

This chain links TRBV7-6 with TRBJ1-3; no definite D call. This CDR3 region has 15 residues. V lost 0 bases, J lost 0 bases, and 6 bases lay in between. Germline-derived CDR1 and CDR2 are SGHVS and FNYEAQ. The CDR3 loop is CASSLALISGNTIYF. CDR3 nucleotides: TGTGCCAGCAGCTTAGCCCTAATCTCTGGAAACACCATATATTTT.

This clonotype showed up many times. The J gene is TRBJ2-5, the V gene TRBV11-1; D not certain. This CDR3 has 13 residues. Germline CDR1 SGHAT, CDR2 FQDESV (reference sequence). V was clipped by 4 bases and J by 5 bases, with 11 bases between them. CDR3 nucleotide sequence: TGTGCCAGCAGCTACGGCAGTAAGGAGACCCAGTACTTC. Protein sequence: CASSYGSKETQYF.

This clonotype appeared a few times. The chain links TRBV6-2 or TRBV6-3 to TRBJ2-2; possible D gene TRBD1, 7 bases. Trimming stripped 0 bases from V and 4 bases from J, with 9 bases between. From germline, CDR1 is MNHEY and CDR2 SVGEGT. This CDR3 is built from 15 residues. Here the CDR3 DNA reads TGTGCCAGCAGTTACTCTCAGGGGGGCACCGGGGAGCTGTTTTTT. Translation: CASSYSQGGTGELFF.

J is TRBJ2-3 and V is TRBV5-1; D could derive from TRBD1 or TRBD2 (5 bases each). V lost 0 bases and J lost 3, with 14 bases in between. Germline CDR1 reads SGHRS; CDR2 reads YFSETQ. This CDR3 region has 16 residues. CDR3 bases: TGCGCCAGCAGCTTGGGAGGGGCCCTTCGGACAGATACGCAGTATTTT. This codes for CASSLGGALRTDTQYF.

A few counts support this clonotype. V and J are TRBV10-3 and TRBJ2-5; the D gene is possibly TRBD1 (5 bases). The germline gives CDR1 ENHRY, CDR2 SYGVKD. The CDR3 covers 14 residues. Deletions cut 10 bases from V and 10 bases from J, with 25 bases between. CDR3 in amino acids: CATNGHGRDNVQYF. The DNA of the CDR3 is TGTGCCACCAACGGACACGGGCGCGATAACGTCCAGTACTTC.

There are many counts of this clonotype. The J gene is TRBJ1-2, the V gene TRBV3-1; D call uncertain. This CDR3 contains 14 residues. Trimming took off 0 bases at V and 4 bases at J, with 9 bases between the two ends. Germline CDR1 LGHDT, CDR2 YNNKEL (reference sequence). Here the CDR3 DNA reads TGTGCCAGCAGCCAAGATCAGAAGAGCTATGGCTACACCTTC. This encodes CASSQDQKSYGYTF.

The rearrangement links TRBV20-1 to TRBJ1-1, with D possibly being TRBD1 (5 bases). The germline V and J ends were trimmed by 0 bases and 6 bases, with 11 bases remaining between them. CDR3 length: 13 residues. The V gene's germline CDR1 is DFQATT and CDR2 SNEGSKA (reference sequence). CDR3 bases: TGCAGTGCTAGAGAGGGGGGGAGCCCTGAAGCTTTCTTT. Translation gives CSAREGGSPEAFF.

The chain links TRBV4-1 to TRBJ1-3; D perhaps matches TRBD1 (5 bases). Germline assignment: CDR1 MGHRA and CDR2 YSYEKL. With 0 bases removed from V and 5 bases from J, the gap between germline ends came to 17 bases. The length of the CDR3 is 17 residues. The CDR3 DNA sequence: TGCGCCAGCAGCCAAGATACCGGGGACGGACGAAGAAACACCATATATTTT. Amino acid sequence: CASSQDTGDGRRNTIYF.

The chain recombines TRBV29-1 with TRBJ2-3; 13 nucleotides align to TRBD2. This CDR3 is built from 15 residues. The germline CDR1 and CDR2 sequences are SQVTM and ANQGSEA. J lost 3 bases, V lost 2 bases, and 2 bases had no gene match. The CDR3 loop is CSVERTSGRTDTQYF. CDR3 coding DNA: TGCAGCGTTGAACGGACTAGCGGGAGAACAGATACGCAGTATTTT.

In this sample, this clonotype turned up a few times. This sequence joins TRBV5-1 and TRBJ1-1, with a tentative D call TRBD1 (6 bases). CDR3 length: 13 residues. V gave up 5 bases and J gave up 4 bases, with 12 bases separating them. CDR1 and CDR2 (germline): SGHRS, YFSETQ. The CDR3 region is CASRPQGATEAFF. The CDR3 region has the DNA TGCGCCAGCAGACCACAGGGTGCCACTGAAGCTTTCTTT.

The chain has TRBV3-1 and TRBJ1-3; D is unclear. The CDR3 is 12 residues long. Germline V CDR1 and CDR2: LGHDT, YNNKEL (reference sequence). The V end lost 2 bases, the J end lost 2 bases, and 1 base lay between the germline ends. The CDR3 reads CASSQTGNTIYF. CDR3 coding DNA: TGTGCCAGCAGCCAAACTGGAAACACCATATATTTT.

This chain connects TRBV20-1 to TRBJ2-1, with a weak D call TRBD2 (5 bases). This CDR3 comprises 17 residues. In germline, CDR1 is DFQATT, CDR2 SNEGSKA (reference sequence). Between the trimmed V and J ends, which lost 3 bases and 4 bases, there was a span of 22 bases. The DNA for the CDR3 is TGCAGTGCTAGGGCGAGGGAGACGATGGGGAGATACAATGAGCAGTTCTTC. Its translation: CSARARETMGRYNEQFF.

The chain couples TRBV4-1 to TRBJ1-6, with TRBD1 matching 10 bases. J lost 8 bases, V lost 3 bases, and 4 bases had no gene match. Germline V CDR1 and CDR2: MGHRA, YSYEKL. There are 15 residues in the CDR3. Here the CDR3 reads CASSQGQGWDSPLHF. The CDR3 region has the DNA TGCGCCAGCAGCCAGGGACAGGGGTGGGATTCACCCCTCCACTTT.

The J gene is TRBJ2-1, the V gene TRBV5-1; D remains unclear. This CDR3 contains 14 residues. Germline CDR1 is SGHRS and CDR2 is YFSETQ. Trimming cost V 0 bases and J 8 bases, with 12 bases left between them. DNA for the CDR3: TGCGCCAGCAGCTTGGGCCTAGGAAACGATGAGCAGTTCTTC. Translating it yields CASSLGLGNDEQFF.

Only a few counts were recorded for this clonotype. V usage is TRBV9 and J usage is TRBJ2-1; D is perhaps TRBD2 (6 bases). V was trimmed by 0 bases and J by 9 bases, leaving 19 bases between them. In germline, CDR1 is SGDLS, CDR2 YYNGEE. This CDR3 has 16 amino acids. Here the CDR3 DNA reads TGTGCCAGCAGCGTAGCCGTGACTAGGGGTCGGGGTGAGCAGTTCTTC. This encodes CASSVAVTRGRGEQFF.

This clonotype was recorded a few times. This chain connects TRBV20-1 to TRBJ2-1; 11 bases fit TRBD2. Per the germline V gene, CDR1 is DFQATT and CDR2 is SNEGSKA (reference sequence). V shed 2 bases, J shed 5 bases, and the junction held 5 bases outside the gene matches. CDR3 length: 15 amino acids. The CDR3 DNA is TGCAGTGCTAGAACTAGCGGGAGTTACCACAATGAGCAGTTCTTC. Its translation is CSARTSGSYHNEQFF.

V is TRBV7-8 and J is TRBJ2-3, with 9 bases matching TRBD2. V dropped 3 bases and J dropped 0; count of bases not matched to a gene: 16. Per germline, CDR1 SGHVS and CDR2 FQNEAQ. There are 20 residues in the CDR3. The CDR3 loop reads CASSFVVLSAGGSSTDTQYF. CDR3 sequence (DNA): TGTGCCAGCAGCTTCGTTGTCCTGTCGGCGGGAGGGTCTAGCACAGATACGCAGTATTTT.

The table lists this clonotype with a few counts. The chain employs TRBV20-1 and TRBJ2-3; 8 positions match TRBD1. CDR3 length: 14 amino acids. The V gene's germline CDR1 is DFQATT and CDR2 SNEGSKA (reference sequence). Losses at the gene ends were 5 bases for V and 4 bases for J; bases not matched to a gene: 8. The CDR3 sequence is CSASRQGRPDTQYF. In DNA, the CDR3 is TGCAGTGCTTCGAGACAGGGGAGGCCAGATACGCAGTATTTT.

This clonotype was recorded at least ten times. V and J are TRBV5-8 and TRBJ1-1; weak D call: TRBD1 (5 bases). CDR1 is SGHTS, CDR2 YDEGEE, per germline. V dropped 3 bases and J dropped 0 bases, with 9 bases sitting between them. The CDR3 length is 14 residues. CDR3 sequence: CASSWGGMNTEAFF. CDR3 nucleotide sequence: TGTGCCAGCAGCTGGGGGGGGATGAACACTGAAGCTTTCTTT. The complete variable domain, with remaining parts taken from reference TRBV5-8 and TRBJ1-1, reads EAGVTQSPTHLIKTRGQQATLRCSPISGHTSVYWYQQALGLGLQFLLWYDEGEERNRGNFPPRFSGRQFPNYSSELNVNALELEDSALYLCASSWGGMNTEAFFGQGTRLTVV.

The V call is TRBV6-5, the J call TRBJ1-4, with D perhaps matching TRBD1 (6 bases). The germline V gene has CDR1 MNHEY and CDR2 SVGAGI. Trimming stripped 5 bases from V and 0 bases from J, with 13 bases between. The CDR3 totals 16 residues. The CDR3 coding sequence is TGTGCCAGCAGTCGGGAGGGGGGTGCAACTAATGAAAAACTGTTTTTT. This sequence encodes CASSREGGATNEKLFF.

The sample holds a few counts of this clonotype. This chain uses TRBV3-1 with TRBJ1-6; D call uncertain. Trimming stripped 4 bases from V and 10 bases from J, with 8 bases between. The CDR3 spans 12 residues. Germline values: CDR1 LGHDT, CDR2 YNNKEL (reference sequence). Here the CDR3 reads CASSRDRSPLHF. DNA of the CDR3: TGTGCCAGCAGCCGAGACCGGTCACCCCTCCACTTT.